Given below is one TCR beta chain in context. It lacks a known antigen. No qualities accompany the bases; no much larger clone lies one base away. TCRbeta CDR3 regions were amplified from genomic DNA using the immunoSEQ Assay, a bias-controlled multiplex PCR. The authors' pipeline ran thus. The number of nucleated cells in each sample was estimated from the amplification of reference gene primers within the assay. Sequence reads were collapsed and filtered to measure the absolute abundance of every unique TCRbeta CDR3 rearrangement. For each sample, productive Simpson clonality was calculated as the square root of Simpson's diversity index over productive rearrangements. TCRdb stores this immuneACCESS table with in-frame sequences only. Part of the clones is absent; in the studies checked, under half of the shortfall reflects unresolved V genes, and no reason is known for the rest. V and J calls and clone size are those listed in that table; D and trimming were worked out from the DNA. Present in this sample are some 150,000 clones, 75% to 80% of which were seen just once. The ten most abundant clones make up under 3% of the sample.

The sample comes from a study of blood T cell repertoires in COVID-19 (dated by TCRdb to the early 2020s). Regarding the study in general: The collaborator samples originated in the United States, Italy and Spain and spanned the acute and convalescent phases of COVID-19. The repertoires were released in a freely available public database intended as a resource for research on the immune response to SARS-CoV-2. A de-identified subject ID, COVID-19 status, age in years and sex were almost always included in the sample metadata. The prospective study material was composed of cDNA or gDNA derived from T cells, B-cell-depleted T cells, or PBMCs. The dataset comprised deeply sampled blood TCRbeta repertoires from subjects exposed to, actively infected with, or recovered from COVID-19. Where available, HLA class I and class II types were taken from metadata supplied by the sample provider and were not determined by assay-based typing. Samples were obtained from the ongoing ImmuneRACE study (first 160 participants) and from some 1,200 subjects provided by 6 global collaborators. Results the study describes overall, beyond this receptor: The quantity of clinical and demographic metadata differed by source and by participant and was supplied without curation.

Participants in the prospective study were enrolled through a virtual design, were aged roughly 18 to 100 years, and lived in 24 United States geographic areas. To assign participants to cohorts, the prospective study relied on clinical history that participants themselves reported in a screening survey and a study questionnaire. For ImmuneRACE Cohort 3, a participant was defined as recovered based on two consecutive negative NP/OP PCR tests, clearance by a healthcare professional, or resolution of symptoms. Mobile phlebotomists in the prospective study collected whole blood, serum and a nasopharyngeal or oropharyngeal swab from every participant. Over an approximately 2-month period, participants in the prospective study had the option of providing additional blood draws and questionnaires. Before DNA extraction, prospective study blood samples were shipped either frozen or at room temperature.

The CDR3, from cysteine to phenylalanine, totals 13 residues. Only the CDR3 DNA stays, 39 bases, in frame from base 1. Relative to germline, V is 1 base shorter and J is 7 bases shorter, with 7 bases between their ends. The germline V gene yields SGHTA for CDR1 and FQGNSA for CDR2. The sequence was collected from a woman between 50 and 59 years old who had recovered from COVID-19. The V gene is TRBV7-2 and the J gene is TRBJ2-2; matching of 6 bases hints at TRBD2 as the D gene. Sequences were obtained from PBMCs or T cells enriched from blood (not recorded which). The CDR3 loop reads CASSLVGGGELFF. The sequenced DNA: TGTGCCAGCAGCTTAGTGGGGGGCGGGGAGCTGTTTTTT.